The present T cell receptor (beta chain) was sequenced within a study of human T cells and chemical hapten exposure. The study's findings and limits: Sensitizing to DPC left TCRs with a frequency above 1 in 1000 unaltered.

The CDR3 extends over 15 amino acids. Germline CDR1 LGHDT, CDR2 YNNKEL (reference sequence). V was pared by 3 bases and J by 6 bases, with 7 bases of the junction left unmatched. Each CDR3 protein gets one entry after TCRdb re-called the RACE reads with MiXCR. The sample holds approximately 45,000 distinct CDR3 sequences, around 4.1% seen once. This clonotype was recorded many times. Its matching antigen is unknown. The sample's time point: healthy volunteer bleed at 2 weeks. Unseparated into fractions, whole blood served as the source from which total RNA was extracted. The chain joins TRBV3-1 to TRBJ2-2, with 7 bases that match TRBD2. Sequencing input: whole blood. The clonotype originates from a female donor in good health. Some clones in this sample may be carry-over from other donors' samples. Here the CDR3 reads CASSQERGGSGELFF. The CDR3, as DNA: TGTGCCAGCAGCCAGGAACGGGGAGGGTCCGGGGAGCTGTTTTTT.